This T cell receptor (beta chain) emerged from a study of T cells after yellow fever vaccination. CDR3 size: 14 residues. V lost 7 bases and J 5 bases, leaving 14 bases between the germline ends. Germline-derived CDR1 and CDR2 are MNHEY and SVGAGI. Overall study results and limits: In FACS-sorted repertoires, abundant clonotypes from the bulk population could appear as contaminants.

TCR cDNA, made by 5'RACE template switching, carried an added universal primer site and UMIs. MiXCR, run by TCRdb on the 5' RACE reads, gives a single entry per CDR3 protein. Of about 340,000 distinct CDR3 sequences listed, over 8% were seen once; the top ten hold more than 15%. This clonotype was observed at least ten times. Its antigen is not known. This receptor was identified in a man between 18 and 29 years old who received the YFV17D yellow fever vaccine. The sequences come from PBMCs, collected on the day of the first yellow fever vaccination. V and J are TRBV6-5 and TRBJ2-2, with a tentative D call TRBD1 (5 bases). The CDR3 spells CASTDLGVTGELFF. CDR3 sequence (DNA): TGTGCCAGCACCGACTTAGGGGTTACCGGGGAGCTGTTTTTT.